The 32 T cell receptor beta chains presented below share a single source sample, sequenced in a study of cytomegalovirus exposure and HLA in healthy donors. Use of 60 Vbeta and 13 Jbeta primers characterized the PCR. Profiling relied on immunoSEQ multiplex PCR, and the TCRdb table lists in-frame clones only, not all of them. The sample lists 110,000 to 150,000 clones; around two thirds were seen once. The sequenced sample was PBMCs. Receptors were obtained from a woman between 55 and 75 years old in good health and CMV-seropositive.

V and J are TRBV6-5 and TRBJ2-7, with 8 bases fitting TRBD1. The CDR3 is 14 residues long. Germline loops: CDR1 MNHEY, CDR2 SVGAGI. Trimming took 5 bases from V and 2 from J; bases not matched to a gene: 5. The CDR3 spells CASSERTGTYEQYF. Here the CDR3 DNA reads TGTGCCAGCAGTGAAAGGACAGGGACCTACGAGCAGTACTTC.

This chain uses TRBV25-1 with TRBJ1-4; D gene uncertain. The CDR3 runs to 13 residues. Germline V gene sequence: CDR1 MGHDK, CDR2 SYGVNS. V gave up 8 bases and J gave up 5 bases, with 12 bases separating them. The CDR3 here is CASQRSGNEKLFF. Here the CDR3 DNA reads TGTGCCAGCCAGAGGAGCGGAAATGAAAAACTGTTTTTT.

The V and J genes are TRBV6-1 and TRBJ2-2; 8 bases fit TRBD1. Per germline, CDR1 MNHNS and CDR2 SASEGT. The V segment lost 5 bases and the J segment 4 bases; nucleotides outside the gene matches: 6. The CDR3 contains 15 residues. The CDR3 region is CASSTYDRGTGELFF. Written as DNA, the CDR3 is TGTGCCAGCAGTACTTATGACAGGGGCACCGGGGAGCTGTTTTTT.

This clone was seen once. The rearrangement uses TRBV5-8 and TRBJ2-7; the match to TRBD1 covers 10 bases. This CDR3 comprises 14 residues. Germline V gene sequence: CDR1 SGHTS, CDR2 YDEGEE. Losses at the gene ends were 3 bases for V and 4 bases for J; bases not matched to a gene: 4. CDR3 sequence: CASSSTGGFYEQYF. The DNA of the CDR3 is TGTGCCAGCAGCTCGACAGGGGGCTTTTACGAGCAGTACTTC.

The chain links TRBV28 to TRBJ1-5; 7 bases align to TRBD1. In germline, CDR1 is MDHEN, CDR2 SYDVKM. The CDR3 has 13 amino acids. Unmatched junction bases numbered 2, after V lost 9 bases and J lost 0 bases. The CDR3: CASRQGSNQPQHF. CDR3 DNA sequence: TGTGCCAGTAGACAGGGTAGCAATCAGCCCCAGCATTTT.

The rearrangement links TRBV6-5 to TRBJ2-7, with 7 bases that match TRBD1. J gave up 10 bases and V 2 bases, and 11 bases lay outside the gene matches. The germline gives CDR1 MNHEY, CDR2 SVGAGI. The CDR3 length is 14 residues. In nucleotides, the CDR3 is TGTGCCAGCAGTTACGGGACAGCCCAAAGACGCCAGTACTTC. It translates to CASSYGTAQRRQYF.

V is TRBV27 and J is TRBJ1-2, with 8 bases lining up with TRBD1. This CDR3 spans 14 amino acids. Germline V lookup: CDR1 MNHEY, CDR2 SMNVEV (reference sequence). Trimming at V came to 8 bases and at J to 7 bases, leaving 12 bases not matched to a gene. CDR3 bases: TGTGCCAGCTATGGACAGGGTGCAAGGGGTGGCTACACCTTC. Translating gives CASYGQGARGGYTF.

The CDR3 reads CASSLSGNQPQHF. The CDR3 region has the DNA TGTGCCAGCAGTTTAAGCGGCAATCAGCCCCAGCATTTT. V gene TRBV27 combines with J gene TRBJ1-5; D gene uncertain. V was pared by 2 bases and J by 2 bases, with 4 bases between. The CDR3 consists of 13 residues. Germline CDR1 is MNHEY and CDR2 is SMNVEV (reference sequence).

The CDR3 region is CASSFQGLEQYF. CDR3 DNA: TGTGCCAGCAGCTTTCAGGGTCTCGAGCAGTACTTC. The chain has TRBV5-6 and TRBJ2-7, with TRBD1 as a possible D gene (5 bases). The V gene lost 2 bases and the J gene lost 6 bases, with 9 bases spanning the gap. Germline V lookup: CDR1 SGHDT, CDR2 YYEEEE. This CDR3 contains 12 residues.

The V call is TRBV18, the J call TRBJ1-1, with 8 positions matching TRBD1. From germline, CDR1 is KGHSH and CDR2 LQKENI. With V trimmed by 3 bases and J by 4 bases, 10 bases remained unmatched. The CDR3 is 16 residues long. CDR3 amino acids: CASSPAQLTGVTEAFF. The CDR3 nucleotides are TGTGCCAGCTCACCCGCCCAATTGACAGGGGTCACTGAAGCTTTCTTT.

The V call is TRBV5-1, the J call TRBJ1-1; 8 bases are a match to TRBD1. The ends lost 5 bases at V and 1 base at J; junction bases unmatched: 4. Germline loops: CDR1 SGHRS, CDR2 YFSETQ. The CDR3 length is 14 residues. CDR3 in DNA: TGCGCCAGCAGAACTGACAGGGGGAACACTGAAGCTTTCTTT. This encodes CASRTDRGNTEAFF.

The J gene is TRBJ2-2, the V gene TRBV2, with D possibly TRBD1 on 6 matching bases. The CDR3 extends over 14 amino acids. Trimming removed 7 bases at V and 7 bases at J, with 16 bases between. The V gene's germline CDR1 is SNHLY and CDR2 FYNNEI. CDR3: CASTPQGMGGELFF. CDR3 DNA: TGTGCCAGCACTCCACAGGGAATGGGCGGGGAGCTGTTTTTT.

This clone has a handful of counts. The CDR3 spells CASSEGTGAGNTIYF. The CDR3 DNA reads as TGTGCCAGCAGTGAAGGGACAGGGGCTGGAAACACCATATATTTT. The chain has TRBV2 and TRBJ1-3; 9 bases line up with TRBD1. Germline V gives CDR1 SNHLY, CDR2 FYNNEI. The length of the CDR3 is 15 residues. After removal of 1 base from V and 2 bases from J, the junction contained 0 bases not matched to a gene.

The chain links TRBV4-2 to TRBJ1-1, with D tentatively TRBD1 (6 bases). V shed 0 bases and J shed 1 base, with 15 bases lying between them. This CDR3 region has 17 residues. Looked up from germline, CDR1 is LGHNA and CDR2 is YNFKEQ. This CDR3 reads CASSQDRVTGKNTEAFF. CDR3 DNA: TGTGCCAGCAGCCAAGATAGGGTAACAGGGAAGAACACTGAAGCTTTCTTT.

The V call is TRBV19, the J call TRBJ1-2; 8 bases match TRBD1. Per the germline V gene, CDR1 is LNHDA and CDR2 is SQIVND (reference sequence). The V segment lost 6 bases and the J segment 8 bases; nucleotides outside the gene matches: 11. The CDR3 is 14 amino acids. CDR3 sequence (DNA): TGTGCCAGTAGCGATGGGGACAGGCCGGGCGGCTACACCTTC. As protein: CASSDGDRPGGYTF.

The chain carries TRBV6-5 and TRBJ2-7, with TRBD1 as a possible D gene (6 bases). The V and J ends lost 7 bases and 11 bases respectively, with 18 bases between them. The V gene's germline CDR1 is MNHEY and CDR2 SVGAGI. The CDR3 is 12 residues long. The CDR3: CASNGGDRMEYF. DNA of the CDR3: TGTGCCAGCAATGGGGGCGACCGAATGGAGTACTTC.

Only a few counts were recorded for this clone. The chain has TRBV5-1 and TRBJ2-7; TRBD2 aligns across 8 bases. Trimming removed 5 bases from V and 5 bases from J; junction bases left unmatched: 15. There are 16 residues in the CDR3. The germline gives CDR1 SGHRS, CDR2 YFSETQ. CDR3 protein: CASSPATGGPFNEQYF. Written as DNA, the CDR3 is TGCGCCAGCAGTCCCGCGACGGGAGGGCCTTTTAACGAGCAGTACTTC. The whole variable domain, remainder taken from reference TRBV5-1 and TRBJ2-7, is KAGVTQTPRYLIKTRGQQVTLSCSPISGHRSVSWYQQTPGQGLQFLFEYFSETQRNKGNFPGRFSGRQFSNSRSEMNVSTLELGDSALYLCASSPATGGPFNEQYFGPGTRLTVT.

V gene TRBV6-1 combines with J gene TRBJ2-7; 7 bases fit TRBD1. The J segment lost 3 bases and the V segment lost 7 bases, leaving 6 bases of the junction unmatched. Germline CDR1 reads MNHNS; CDR2 reads SASEGT. The CDR3 is 13 residues long. The CDR3 sequence: CASTRGRSYEQYF. The CDR3 DNA is TGTGCCAGCACTAGGGGGCGAAGCTACGAGCAGTACTTC.

V gene TRBV7-3 combines with J gene TRBJ2-1; D remains unclear. CDR3 length: 12 residues. Germline assignment: CDR1 SGHTA and CDR2 FQGTGA. V lost 2 bases and J 9 bases, leaving 8 bases between the germline ends. CDR3 coding DNA: TGTGCCAGCAGCTTAGGAGCTGGTGAGCAGTTCTTC. It specifies CASSLGAGEQFF.

V is TRBV19 and J is TRBJ1-1, with 7 bases identical to TRBD1. The CDR3 has 17 amino acids. V gave up 5 bases and J gave up 0 bases; unmatched junction bases: 12. Germline values: CDR1 LNHDA, CDR2 SQIVND (reference sequence). The CDR3 region is CASSPLPGQSMNTEAFF. The CDR3, as DNA: TGTGCCAGTAGTCCCCTCCCGGGACAGAGTATGAACACTGAAGCTTTCTTT.

The rearrangement joins TRBV6-6 to TRBJ2-5, with TRBD1 matching 7 bases. Per germline, CDR1 MNHNY and CDR2 SVGAGI (reference sequence). J gave up 6 bases and V 8 bases, and 9 bases lay outside the gene matches. This CDR3 region has 13 residues. CDR3 nucleotides: TGTGCCAGCCACAGGGGATCTGGCAAGACCCAGTACTTC. Residues: CASHRGSGKTQYF.

This clone was observed a few times. This chain connects TRBV5-6 to TRBJ1-1; 8 bases align to TRBD1. J was trimmed by 0 bases and V by 3 bases; bases with no gene match: 4. CDR1 and CDR2 from the germline V gene are SGHDT and YYEEEE. The CDR3 is 15 residues long. This CDR3 is CASSSGQVMNTEAFF. DNA of the CDR3: TGTGCCAGCAGCTCGGGACAGGTCATGAACACTGAAGCTTTCTTT.

The rearrangement uses TRBV27 and TRBJ1-2, with D unclear. From germline, CDR1 is MNHEY and CDR2 SMNVEV (reference sequence). V lost 5 bases and J lost 4, with 17 bases in between. This CDR3 is built from 15 residues. CDR3 coding DNA: TGTGCCAGCAGTCATACCTTAAGGACTCCCTATGGCTACACCTTC. The encoded protein is CASSHTLRTPYGYTF.

This clone is a singleton in its sample. The V gene is TRBV6-1, the J gene TRBJ2-7, with TRBD1 matching 12 bases. With V trimmed by 7 bases and J by 4 bases, 8 bases remained unmatched. CDR1 and CDR2 (germline): MNHNS, SASEGT. This CDR3 region has 15 residues. In DNA form, the CDR3 reads TGTGCCAGCACACCGGGACAGGGGGCGAATTACGAGCAGTACTTC. Translated, it gives CASTPGQGANYEQYF.

This chain joins TRBV6-5 and TRBJ2-2, with D unresolved. Looked up from germline, CDR1 is MNHEY and CDR2 is SVGAGI. Deletions cut 0 bases from V and 1 base from J, with 3 bases between. CDR3 length: 14 amino acids. The CDR3 protein is CASSYSRNTGELFF. The CDR3 DNA follows: TGTGCCAGCAGTTACTCCAGGAACACCGGGGAGCTGTTTTTT.

This chain connects TRBV30 to TRBJ2-1, with unresolved D. The CDR3 covers 13 residues. V was cut by 2 bases and J by 8 bases, with 13 bases left in between. Germline loops: CDR1 GTSNPN, CDR2 SVGIG (reference sequence). This chain's CDR3 is CAWSSWVRDEQFF. The CDR3 bases are TGTGCCTGGAGTTCGTGGGTTCGGGATGAGCAGTTCTTC.

This clone has more than one count but fewer than ten. This chain links TRBV10-3 with TRBJ2-1, with TRBD2 matching 11 bases. CDR3 length equals 15 residues. The germline CDR1 and CDR2 sequences are ENHRY and SYGVKD. The ends lost 4 bases at V and 9 bases at J; junction bases unmatched: 8. Written as DNA, the CDR3 is TGTGCCATCAGTGCGCTACTAGCGGGAGAGTCTGAGCAGTTCTTC. Translation gives CAISALLAGESEQFF.

For this clone: The junction departs from the called germline gene at one end, perhaps through a read error. The chain employs TRBV27 and TRBJ2-1, with 7 bases that match TRBD1. Germline V gene data show CDR1 as MNHEY and CDR2 as SMNVEV (reference sequence). The CDR3 is 12 residues long. DNA of the CDR3: TGTGCCAGCAGTTTCCCACAGGGGATGCAAATCTTC. Translated, it gives CASSFPQGMQIF.

The chain links TRBV11-3 to TRBJ2-5, with D possibly being TRBD1 (5 bases). V lost 0 bases and J 4 bases, leaving 12 bases between the germline ends. Germline CDR1 is SGHNT and CDR2 is YENEEA. The CDR3 consists of 15 residues. This CDR3 is CASSLDGAVGETQYF. CDR3 DNA: TGTGCCAGCAGCTTAGATGGGGCAGTGGGAGAGACCCAGTACTTC.

A few counts support this clone. The gene calls are TRBV28 and TRBJ2-3, with 11 nucleotides matching TRBD2. The junction had 7 bases not matched to a gene; V was cut back by 6 bases and J by 2 bases. This CDR3 is 16 amino acids long. The germline CDR1 and CDR2 sequences are MDHEN and SYDVKM. The CDR3 DNA sequence: TGTGCCAGCAGCTCCACGACTAGCGGGACCACAGATACGCAGTATTTT. Its translation: CASSSTTSGTTDTQYF.

V and J are TRBV6-1 and TRBJ1-2, with D unclear. V gave up 2 bases and J gave up 5 bases, with 6 bases separating them. In germline, CDR1 is MNHNS, CDR2 SASEGT. The CDR3 consists of 12 residues. The CDR3 reads CASSESPYGYTF. The CDR3 nucleotides read TGTGCCAGCAGTGAATCCCCATATGGCTACACCTTC.

This clone turned up a few times. The V gene is TRBV5-8, the J gene TRBJ2-2; a weak D match, TRBD1 (6 bases). Germline loops: CDR1 SGHTS, CDR2 YDEGEE. The CDR3 totals 15 residues. V was clipped by 1 base and J by 3 bases, with 10 bases between them. CDR3 nucleotide sequence: TGTGCCAGCAGCTTGAGTCAGGGGCACACCGGGGAGCTGTTTTTT. Its protein product is CASSLSQGHTGELFF.